The clone carrying this T cell receptor beta chain came up once. Its antigen is not known. CD8+ and CD4+ T cells from blood underwent TCR beta sequencing, which was carried out in a high-throughput format. Susac syndrome patients met recently defined diagnostic criteria for definite or probable disease. The entry originates in a study of CD8 T cells in Susac syndrome. It was with random hexamers that roughly 0.45 to 1 ug RNA was reverse transcribed. By means of immunoSEQ multiplex PCR, TCR beta CDR3 spanning 54 Vbeta and 13 Jbeta underwent amplification. TCRdb itself ran the immunoSEQ multiplex PCR reads through MiXCR, one entry per CDR3 protein. Of some 150,000 distinct CDR3 sequences detected, roughly 95% appear once; the ten largest clones hold over 0.075%. Germline-derived CDR1 and CDR2 are SNHLY and FYNNEI. V was pared by 0 bases and J by 0 bases, with 9 bases between. There are 16 residues in the CDR3.

Study observations and caveats: The authors acknowledged that their TCR sequencing and HLA analysis involved a relatively small number of individuals.

V and J are TRBV2 and TRBJ2-4; no clear D gene. This TCR was sampled from a human donor with Susac syndrome. Sequencing was performed on CD4+ T cells from PBMCs. DNA for the CDR3: TGTGCCAGCAGTGAAGCGGGTCCATTAGCCAAAAACATTCAGTACTTC. The encoded protein is CASSEAGPLAKNIQYF.